A single sample is the source of the 25 T cell receptor beta chains below, sequenced in a study of cytomegalovirus exposure and HLA in healthy donors (dated by TCRdb to 2017 to 2019). The method behind the library was the immunoSEQ multiplex PCR assay. For the multiplex PCR, a mixture combining 60 forward primers for TCR Vbeta segments and 13 reverse primers for TCR Jbeta segments was used. TCRdb holds this immuneACCESS table with in-frame rearrangements only. Some clones are missing; in checked studies, unresolved V genes explain under half, and the rest has no known cause. The sample table holds some 90,000 clones, of which 81% were seen once. The top ten clonotypes cover over 9% of the sample. The sample was PBMCs. The receptors were gathered from a human donor in good health.

The chain has TRBV4-1 and TRBJ2-2, with 7 bases that match TRBD2. With V trimmed by 5 bases and J by 6 bases, 9 bases remained unmatched. This CDR3 is 15 amino acids long. CDR1 is MGHRA and CDR2 is YSYEKL in the germline V gene. CDR3 DNA: TGCGCCAGCAGCGATATAAAAGGGAGGGCCGGGGAGCTGTTTTTT. Amino acids: CASSDIKGRAGELFF.

V usage is TRBV13 and J usage is TRBJ1-2, with TRBD1 matching 7 bases. The V segment lost 5 bases and the J segment 8 bases; nucleotides outside the gene matches: 8. The CDR3 runs to 13 residues. CDR1 is PRHDT and CDR2 is FYEKMQ in the germline V gene (reference sequence). CDR3 DNA sequence: TGTGCCAGCAGCAAAGGACAGGTACGGGGCTACACCTTC. Translated, it gives CASSKGQVRGYTF.

The chain recombines TRBV7-2 with TRBJ2-5, with 10 bases that match TRBD2. The CDR3 has 19 amino acids. V lost 1 base, J lost 1 base, and 12 bases stayed unmatched. From germline, CDR1 is SGHTA and CDR2 FQGNSA. Here the CDR3 reads CASSLVALGAGGSQETQYF. Written as DNA, the CDR3 is TGTGCCAGCAGCTTAGTCGCATTGGGAGCGGGAGGGTCCCAAGAGACCCAGTACTTC. Drawing the rest from reference TRBV7-2 and TRBJ2-5, the complete variable domain is GAGVSQSPSNKVTEKGKDVELRCDPISGHTALYWYRQSLGQGLEFLIYFQGNSAPDKSGLPSDRFSAERTGGSVSTLTIQRTQQEDSAVYLCASSLVALGAGGSQETQYFGPGTRLLVL.

This chain links TRBV30 with TRBJ1-3; D gene unclear. V lost 0 bases, J lost 0 bases, and 6 bases lay in between. The CDR3 spans 14 residues. Germline V gives CDR1 GTSNPN, CDR2 SVGIG (reference sequence). The DNA for the CDR3 is TGTGCCTGGAGTGTACAGAGCTCTGGAAACACCATATATTTT. Translation: CAWSVQSSGNTIYF.

V gene TRBV4-1 combines with J gene TRBJ1-6, with a possible D match to TRBD1 (6 bases). Trimming stripped 1 base from V and 10 bases from J, with 14 bases between. The V gene's germline CDR1 is MGHRA and CDR2 YSYEKL. This CDR3 region has 15 residues. The CDR3 loop reads CASSQGTVLGSPLHF. The DNA of the CDR3 is TGCGCCAGCAGCCAAGGGACAGTTCTGGGGTCACCCCTCCACTTT.

This chain links TRBV7-8 with TRBJ1-4; TRBD1 matches 9 bases. Per the germline V gene, CDR1 is SGHVS and CDR2 is FQNEAQ. The ends lost 11 bases at V and 5 bases at J; junction bases unmatched: 3. There are 12 residues in the CDR3. In nucleotides, the CDR3 is TGTGCCTCCGGGACAGGGAATGAAAAACTGTTTTTT. Translated, it gives CASGTGNEKLFF.

This chain connects TRBV4-2 to TRBJ2-6; a weak D match, TRBD2 (6 bases). The CDR3 covers 17 residues. The V gene's germline CDR1 is LGHNA and CDR2 YNFKEQ. With 1 base removed from V and 2 bases from J, the gap between germline ends came to 12 bases. DNA of the CDR3: TGTGCCAGCAGCCAAGTCGGATGGGGGGCTGGGGCCAACGTCCTGACTTTC. Encoded protein: CASSQVGWGAGANVLTF.

V usage is TRBV25-1 and J usage is TRBJ2-5; TRBD2 aligns across 11 bases. CDR3 length equals 14 residues. The ends lost 5 bases at V and 5 bases at J; junction bases unmatched: 4. CDR1 and CDR2 (germline): MGHDK, SYGVNS. In nucleotides, the CDR3 is TGTGCCAGCAGTCGACTAGCGGGGCCCGAGACCCAGTACTTC. Residues: CASSRLAGPETQYF.

J is TRBJ2-1 and V is TRBV29-1, with 10 bases matching TRBD2. Germline V CDR1 and CDR2: SQVTM, ANQGSEA. V trimming: 4 bases; J trimming: 0 bases; junction bases outside the gene matches: 9. The CDR3 runs to 17 residues. CDR3 amino acids: CSVVTHSGRPSYNEQFF. In DNA, the CDR3 is TGCAGCGTTGTGACCCATAGCGGGAGGCCCTCCTACAATGAGCAGTTCTTC.

The genes are TRBV9 and TRBJ2-5; TRBD2 matches 14 bases. V shed 0 bases, J shed 2 bases, and the junction held 6 bases outside the gene matches. Germline lookup yields CDR1 SGDLS and CDR2 YYNGEE. This CDR3 contains 18 residues. CDR3: CASSVGTSGGTIQETQYF. The CDR3 DNA reads as TGTGCCAGCAGCGTAGGGACTAGCGGGGGGACAATACAAGAGACCCAGTACTTC.

The chain is built from TRBV6-5 and TRBJ1-2; unclear D gene. Germline V gene sequence: CDR1 MNHEY, CDR2 SVGAGI. The CDR3 contains 14 residues. V lost 0 bases and J lost 4, with 9 bases in between. The CDR3 region has the DNA TGTGCCAGCAGTTACTCGATCTCAGGCTATGGCTACACCTTC. It translates to CASSYSISGYGYTF.

This rearrangement joins TRBV28 to TRBJ1-1, with D maybe TRBD1 (5 bases). Germline CDR1 MDHEN, CDR2 SYDVKM. V lost 3 bases, J lost 3 bases, and 8 bases lay in between. The CDR3 runs to 13 residues. The CDR3 loop is CASSLGRDTEAFF. The CDR3 region has the DNA TGTGCCAGCAGTTTGGGCAGGGACACTGAAGCTTTCTTT.

The rearrangement joins TRBV27 to TRBJ1-5; D is possibly TRBD1 (5 bases). V lost 5 bases and J lost 4, with 6 bases in between. The CDR3 is made up of 12 amino acids. CDR1 is MNHEY and CDR2 is SMNVEV in the germline V gene (reference sequence). CDR3 nucleotide sequence: TGTGCCAGCAGTCGACAGAATCAGCCCCAGCATTTT. Its translation is CASSRQNQPQHF.

This chain uses TRBV7-2 with TRBJ2-7, with D maybe TRBD1 (6 bases). V was clipped by 2 bases and J by 3 bases, with 14 bases between them. Germline V CDR1 and CDR2: SGHTA, FQGNSA. CDR3 size: 15 residues. CDR3 DNA sequence: TGTGCCAGCAGCTTAACCGACAGGATCATCTACGAGCAGTACTTC. Its translation: CASSLTDRIIYEQYF.

The chain carries TRBV10-3 and TRBJ2-7; 7 bases align to TRBD1. The V segment lost 2 bases and the J segment 5 bases; nucleotides outside the gene matches: 3. CDR3 length: 13 amino acids. CDR1 and CDR2 from the germline V gene are ENHRY and SYGVKD. The CDR3 sequence is CAISETGADEQYF. CDR3 in DNA: TGTGCCATCAGTGAGACAGGGGCGGACGAGCAGTACTTC.

J is TRBJ2-7 and V is TRBV29-1; D is undetermined. This CDR3 is built from 13 residues. Germline V gene lookup returns CDR1 SQVTM and CDR2 ANQGSEA. Trimming took off 1 base at V and 2 bases at J, with 9 bases between the two ends. The CDR3 spells CSVEAVRAYEQYF. The CDR3 DNA reads as TGCAGCGTTGAAGCGGTCCGGGCCTACGAGCAGTACTTC.

This chain links TRBV11-1 with TRBJ1-1; the D gene is possibly TRBD1 (6 bases). V dropped 7 bases and J dropped 1 base, with 19 bases sitting between them. CDR1 is SGHAT, CDR2 FQDESV, per germline (reference sequence). The CDR3 sequence is 16 residues long. CDR3 DNA sequence: TGTGCCAGCACCAAGTTCCAGGGGCGCCGGAACACTGAAGCTTTCTTT. Amino acids: CASTKFQGRRNTEAFF. Together with reference TRBV11-1 and TRBJ1-1, the CDR3 gives the full variable domain: EAEVAQSPRYKITEKSQAVAFWCDPISGHATLYWYRQILGQGPELLVQFQDESVVDDSQLPKDRFSAERLKGVDSTLKIQPAELGDSAMYLCASTKFQGRRNTEAFFGQGTRLTVV.

The J gene is TRBJ2-2, the V gene TRBV29-1; TRBD1 agrees at 9 bases. The junction had 10 bases not matched to a gene; V was cut back by 5 bases and J by 6 bases. Germline V gene sequence: CDR1 SQVTM, CDR2 ANQGSEA. The CDR3 consists of 15 residues. The CDR3 loop is CSVYRDRVSAGELFF. The CDR3, as DNA: TGCAGCGTTTACCGGGACAGGGTGTCGGCCGGGGAGCTGTTTTTT.

A note on this clone: Its ends do not fully match the called genes, so a read error is possible. The V gene is TRBV28, the J gene TRBJ2-7, with 12 bases fitting TRBD1. CDR3 length equals 13 residues. Germline values: CDR1 MDHEN, CDR2 SYDVKM. DNA of the CDR3: TGTGCCAGCAGTCCGGGGACAGGGGGCGAGCGGTACTTC. Translated, it gives CASSPGTGGERYF. The full variable domain, its missing parts supplied by reference TRBV28 and TRBJ2-7, is DVKVTQSSRYLVKRTGEKVFLECVQDMDHENMFWYRQDPGLGLRLIYFSYDVKMKEKGDIPEGYSVSREKKERFSLILESASTNQTSMYLCASSPGTGGERYFGPGTRLTVT.

CDR3: CASTSPEGTTNEKLFF. Written as DNA, the CDR3 is TGTGCCAGCACCTCCCCGGAGGGGACAACTAATGAAAAACTGTTTTTT. The gene calls are TRBV7-6 and TRBJ1-4; perhaps TRBD1 as D (5 bases). The V gene lost 7 bases and the J gene lost 0 bases, with 15 bases spanning the gap. The CDR3 consists of 16 residues. Germline V CDR1 and CDR2: SGHVS, FNYEAQ.

The chain couples TRBV11-2 to TRBJ1-2, with TRBD1 identical over 10 bases. Germline V CDR1 and CDR2: SGHAT, FQNNGV. V trimming: 1 base; J trimming: 4 bases; junction bases outside the gene matches: 3. There are 15 residues in the CDR3. CDR3: CASSLGDRGLYGYTF. CDR3 bases: TGTGCCAGCAGCTTAGGGGACAGGGGCCTCTATGGCTACACCTTC.

V usage is TRBV7-7 and J usage is TRBJ2-1; 9 nucleotides match TRBD2. Per the germline V gene, CDR1 is SSHAT and CDR2 is FNYEAQ (reference sequence). This CDR3 comprises 15 residues. Trimming took 5 bases from V and 6 from J; bases not matched to a gene: 8. CDR3: CASSPLAGRGNEQFF. CDR3 coding DNA: TGTGCCAGCAGCCCCCTAGCGGGACGCGGCAATGAGCAGTTCTTC.

In its sample, this clone was seen a few times. The chain recombines TRBV19 with TRBJ2-3, with 11 bases aligning to TRBD2. Germline trimming cut 11 bases from V and 0 bases from J; bases unmatched to any gene: 10. CDR1 LNHDA and CDR2 SQIVND come from the germline V gene (reference sequence). The length of the CDR3 is 16 residues. The CDR3 region is CASGRLAGSSTDTQYF. CDR3 sequence (DNA): TGTGCCTCCGGACGACTAGCGGGGTCTAGCACAGATACGCAGTATTTT.

The chain is built from TRBV18 and TRBJ2-7; maybe TRBD1 (6 bases). Germline V gene sequence: CDR1 KGHSH, CDR2 LQKENI. This CDR3 region has 14 residues. Trimming took off 3 bases at V and 3 bases at J, with 12 bases between the two ends. The CDR3 DNA follows: TGTGCCAGCTCACCGGATCCAGGGGTCTACGAGCAGTACTTC. Its translation is CASSPDPGVYEQYF.

This clone was picked up one time. This chain uses TRBV7-2 with TRBJ2-7, with 7 positions matching TRBD2. CDR3 length: 12 residues. Germline lookup yields CDR1 SGHTA and CDR2 FQGNSA. V dropped 5 bases and J dropped 4; count of bases not matched to a gene: 2. The CDR3 region is CASSISGYEQYF. The CDR3 coding sequence is TGTGCCAGCAGCATTAGCGGGTACGAGCAGTACTTC.